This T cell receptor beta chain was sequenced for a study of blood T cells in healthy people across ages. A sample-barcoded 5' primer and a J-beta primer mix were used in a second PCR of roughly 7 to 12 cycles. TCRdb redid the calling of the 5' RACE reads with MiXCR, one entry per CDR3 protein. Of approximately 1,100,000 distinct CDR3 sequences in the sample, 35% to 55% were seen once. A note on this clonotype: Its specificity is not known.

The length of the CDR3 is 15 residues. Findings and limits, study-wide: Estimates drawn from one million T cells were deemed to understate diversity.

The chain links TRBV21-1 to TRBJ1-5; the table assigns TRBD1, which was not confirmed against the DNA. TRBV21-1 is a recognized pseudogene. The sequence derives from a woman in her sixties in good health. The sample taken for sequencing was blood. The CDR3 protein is CASSKVMDRAQPQHF. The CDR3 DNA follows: TGTGCCAGCAGCAAAGTTATGGACAGGGCCCAGCCCCAGCATTTT.